This entry lists 25 T cell receptor beta chains sequenced from one sample in a study of regulatory T cells in long-lasting Graves disease. Sequencing libraries for TCR beta were prepared with iRepertoire HTBI primers and Arm-PCR of CDR3 regions. In TCRdb, the multiplex PCR reads were re-called with MiXCR into one record per CDR3 protein. Of 400,000 to 500,000 distinct CDR3 sequences listed, 12% to 15% were seen once; the top ten hold roughly 15%. As to time point: newly diagnosed GD, antithyroid drugs for less than 3 months. From PBMCs, RNA was extracted and then used to make the TCR library. The same specimen was also included in a second study, on T cells in Graves' hyperthyroidism and ophthalmopathy.

This sample comprised peripheral blood mononuclear cells (PBMCs), obtained at new diagnosis, from a patient treated with antithyroid drugs. The receptors were sampled from a woman aged 50 to 65 with Graves disease.

This clonotype has a handful of counts. V is TRBV4-1 and J is TRBJ2-1; 12 positions match TRBD2. Losses at the gene ends were 4 bases for V and 6 bases for J; bases not matched to a gene: 10. CDR1 and CDR2 from the germline V gene are MGHRA and YSYEKL. This CDR3 is 17 amino acids long. Here the CDR3 DNA reads TGCGCCAGCAGCCTATGGGGACTAGCGGGCCGGATCAATGAGCAGTTCTTC. Translating gives CASSLWGLAGRINEQFF.

There are many counts of this clonotype. The rearrangement links TRBV7-3 to TRBJ2-7; 8 bases fit TRBD1. Germline CDR1 is SGHTA and CDR2 is FQGTGA. J was trimmed by 4 bases and V by 4 bases; bases with no gene match: 6. CDR3 size: 14 residues. The CDR3 region has the DNA TGTGCCAGCAGCTACCGGGACAGGAATTACGAGCAGTACTTC. Encoded protein: CASSYRDRNYEQYF.

The CDR3 reads CASSLYIRETQYF. In DNA, the CDR3 is TGTGCCAGCAGCTTATACATCCGGGAGACCCAGTACTTC. This chain joins TRBV7-6 and TRBJ2-5; D gene uncertain. The CDR3 totals 13 residues. Germline V gene sequence: CDR1 SGHVS, CDR2 FNYEAQ. V lost 2 bases, J lost 5 bases, and 9 bases lay in between.

This clonotype came up many times. The chain recombines TRBV5-1 with TRBJ1-5; 10 nucleotides agree with TRBD1. The J segment lost 6 bases and the V segment lost 0 bases, leaving 6 bases of the junction unmatched. The length of the CDR3 is 16 residues. CDR1 is SGHRS and CDR2 is YFSETQ in the germline V gene. The CDR3 loop is CASSLEGQGSGQPQHF. The DNA for the CDR3 is TGCGCCAGCAGCTTGGAGGGACAGGGGAGCGGTCAGCCCCAGCATTTT.

The chain employs TRBV5-4 and TRBJ2-1; the D gene is possibly TRBD2 (7 bases). V lost 0 bases, J lost 10 bases, and 14 bases lay in between. This CDR3 has 14 amino acids. Germline values: CDR1 SGHNT, CDR2 YYREEE (reference sequence). Here the CDR3 DNA reads TGTGCCAGCAGCTTGGCGGGGGCGGGGGTGGAGCAGTTCTTC. It codes for CASSLAGAGVEQFF. The full variable domain, in which reference TRBV5-4 and TRBJ2-1 provide the parts outside the CDR3, is ETGVTQSPTHLIKTRGQQVTLRCSSQSGHNTVSWYQQALGQGPQFIFQYYREEENGRGNFPPRFSGLQFPNYSSELNVNALELDDSALYLCASSLAGAGVEQFFGPGTRLTVL.

This clonotype appeared many times. J is TRBJ2-2 and V is TRBV30, with D tentatively TRBD2 (6 bases). The ends were cut back, 1 base at V and 0 bases at J, with 12 bases in the middle. CDR1 and CDR2 from the germline V gene are GTSNPN and SVGIG (reference sequence). The CDR3 contains 16 residues. DNA for the CDR3: TGTGCCTGGAGTGGGTTAGCGGACACGAACACCGGGGAGCTGTTTTTT. Its translation is CAWSGLADTNTGELFF. Combining the CDR3 with reference TRBV30 and TRBJ2-2 gives the whole variable domain SQTIHQWPATLVQPVGSPLSLECTVEGTSNPNLYWYRQAAGRGLQLLFYSVGIGQISSEVPQNLSASRPQDRQFILSSKKLLLSDSGFYLCAWSGLADTNTGELFFGEGSRLTVL.

This clonotype was detected many times. The V gene is TRBV3-1, the J gene TRBJ2-4; D is unclear. Germline CDR1 LGHDT, CDR2 YNNKEL (reference sequence). The CDR3 covers 17 residues. With 0 bases removed from V and 1 base from J, the gap between germline ends came to 13 bases. CDR3 sequence (DNA): TGTGCCAGCAGCCAAGATCTCGCGACGAAGGCCAAAAACATTCAGTACTTC. Translated: CASSQDLATKAKNIQYF.

V gene TRBV28 combines with J gene TRBJ2-2, with D tentatively TRBD2 (6 bases). Trimming took 7 bases from V and 0 from J, leaving 12 bases between them. From germline, CDR1 is MDHEN and CDR2 SYDVKM. The CDR3 is 15 amino acids. CDR3 sequence (DNA): TGTGCCAGCACTATGGGGACTCCGAACACCGGGGAGCTGTTTTTT. It encodes CASTMGTPNTGELFF.

This clonotype has at least ten counts. The chain uses TRBV6-5 and TRBJ2-1, with 9 bases identical to TRBD2. Germline assignment: CDR1 MNHEY and CDR2 SVGAGI. The CDR3 loop spans 17 amino acids. J was trimmed by 6 bases and V by 0 bases; bases with no gene match: 9. In DNA form, the CDR3 reads TGTGCCAGCAGTTACTCGACTAGCGGAACACTCCCCAATGAGCAGTTCTTC. Amino acid sequence: CASSYSTSGTLPNEQFF.

V and J are TRBV5-1 and TRBJ1-1, with TRBD1 as a possible D gene (6 bases). Trimming took off 0 bases at V and 7 bases at J, with 22 bases between the two ends. The CDR3 extends over 17 amino acids. Germline CDR1 SGHRS, CDR2 YFSETQ. CDR3 DNA sequence: TGCGCCAGCAGCTTGGCCGGAAGGACAGCAGTTTATAATGAAGCTTTCTTT. Protein: CASSLAGRTAVYNEAFF.

This clonotype was recorded at least ten times. The chain has TRBV28 and TRBJ1-2; D gene uncertain. Trimming shortened V by 2 bases and J by 5 bases, and 6 bases separated the two germline ends. This CDR3 spans 12 amino acids. The germline CDR1 and CDR2 sequences are MDHEN and SYDVKM. The CDR3, as DNA: TGTGCCAGCAGTTTAAGGCAGTATGGCTACACCTTC. Its protein product is CASSLRQYGYTF.

This clonotype was picked up many times. The chain joins TRBV30 to TRBJ1-5; D not certain. V was shortened by 5 bases and J by 4 bases, with 9 bases between the two germline ends. Germline V gives CDR1 GTSNPN, CDR2 SVGIG (reference sequence). There are 12 residues in the CDR3. This CDR3 is CAWSKGNQPQHF. The CDR3 region has the DNA TGTGCCTGGTCCAAGGGAAATCAGCCCCAGCATTTT.

This clonotype came up many times. The rearrangement joins TRBV25-1 to TRBJ2-7, with TRBD1 identical over 8 bases. Germline V gene data show CDR1 as MGHDK and CDR2 as SYGVNS. V was pared by 7 bases and J by 0 bases, with 5 bases of the junction left unmatched. This CDR3 is built from 14 residues. CDR3 DNA: TGTGCCAGCACCAGGACAGGGCGCTCCTACGAGCAGTACTTC. Protein: CASTRTGRSYEQYF.

This clonotype was counted only a few times. The V and J genes are TRBV9 and TRBJ2-1, with D possibly matching TRBD2 (5 bases). With 4 bases removed from V and 0 bases from J, the gap between germline ends came to 17 bases. The CDR3 covers 17 residues. Germline V gene sequence: CDR1 SGDLS, CDR2 YYNGEE. For the CDR3, the DNA is TGTGCCAGCAGCCGACCCGGGGTGGCCGGCTCCTACAATGAGCAGTTCTTC. Residues: CASSRPGVAGSYNEQFF.

J is TRBJ2-1 and V is TRBV4-1; TRBD2 matches 10 bases. Trimming removed 4 bases from V and 3 bases from J; junction bases left unmatched: 12. Germline V lookup: CDR1 MGHRA, CDR2 YSYEKL. The CDR3 loop spans 18 amino acids. CDR3 sequence: CASSRPEWGLAFYNEQFF. CDR3 bases: TGCGCCAGCAGCCGCCCTGAGTGGGGACTAGCGTTCTACAATGAGCAGTTCTTC.

Ten or more counts support this clonotype. CDR3 sequence reads: CASSVSGTSVEQFF. For the CDR3, the DNA is TGTGCCAGCAGTGTATCCGGGACTAGCGTTGAGCAGTTCTTC. The gene calls are TRBV2 and TRBJ2-1, with 10 bases matching TRBD2. V lost 4 bases, J lost 9 bases, and 6 bases stayed unmatched. From germline, CDR1 is SNHLY and CDR2 FYNNEI. The CDR3 runs to 14 residues.

This clonotype has at least ten counts. V usage is TRBV12-3 or TRBV12-4 and J usage is TRBJ1-1; D is unclear. The CDR3 covers 12 residues. The germline V and J ends were trimmed by 5 bases and 5 bases, with 9 bases remaining between them. CDR3 sequence: CASSLTFTEAFF. The CDR3 region has the DNA TGTGCCAGCAGTCTAACTTTTACTGAAGCTTTCTTT.

This clonotype was counted between two and nine times. A much larger clone is a single base away; this may be a read error. V gene TRBV3-1 combines with J gene TRBJ1-2, with D unresolved. CDR1 is LGHDT, CDR2 YNNKEL, per germline (reference sequence). The ends were cut back, 0 bases at V and 2 bases at J, with 7 bases in the middle. This CDR3 is 14 amino acids long. As DNA, the CDR3 is TGTGCCAGCAGCCAAGAGAGACTGAACTATGGCTACACCTTC. This sequence encodes CASSQERLNYGYTF.

Ten or more counts support this clonotype. V usage is TRBV5-1 and J usage is TRBJ2-7; D is unresolved. This CDR3 contains 15 residues. Trimming took off 0 bases at V and 0 bases at J, with 10 bases between the two ends. Germline CDR1 and CDR2: SGHRS and YFSETQ. Here the CDR3 reads CASSLGAERSYEQYF. CDR3 sequence (DNA): TGCGCCAGCAGCTTGGGGGCGGAACGCTCCTACGAGCAGTACTTC.

The chain couples TRBV19 to TRBJ2-5, with D possibly matching TRBD1 (5 bases). Germline lookup yields CDR1 LNHDA and CDR2 SQIVND (reference sequence). The CDR3 runs to 14 residues. V lost 5 bases to trimming and J lost 0 bases, with 10 bases between them. This chain's CDR3 is CASSVTVYQETQYF. CDR3 nucleotides: TGTGCCAGTAGTGTGACAGTTTACCAAGAGACCCAGTACTTC.

The chain couples TRBV5-1 to TRBJ2-1; possible D gene TRBD1, 6 bases. Looked up from germline, CDR1 is SGHRS and CDR2 is YFSETQ. V was trimmed by 0 bases and J by 8 bases, leaving 9 bases between them. CDR3 length equals 13 residues. The CDR3 DNA follows: TGCGCCAGCAGCTTGGCCAGGGGATATGAGCAGTTCTTC. This gives the protein CASSLARGYEQFF.

On this clonotype itself: This may arise from a read error, as a much more abundant clone is one base away. V gene TRBV11-2 combines with J gene TRBJ2-7; perhaps TRBD1 as D (6 bases). V shed 3 bases and J shed 4 bases, with 10 bases lying between them. Germline-derived CDR1 and CDR2 are SGHAT and FQNNGV. The CDR3 extends over 13 amino acids. CDR3 in amino acids: CASSFRQAYEQYF. The DNA for the CDR3 is TGTGCCAGCAGCTTTAGACAGGCTTACGAGCAGTACTTC.

This rearrangement joins TRBV3-1 to TRBJ2-7; D not certain. This CDR3 comprises 16 residues. Germline lookup yields CDR1 LGHDT and CDR2 YNNKEL (reference sequence). The V end lost 0 bases, the J end lost 3 bases, and 15 bases lay between the germline ends. The CDR3 nucleotides are TGTGCCAGCAGCCAAGAAAGGGCTACATACCTCTACGAGCAGTACTTC. This codes for CASSQERATYLYEQYF.

This clonotype was seen a handful of times. This chain joins TRBV7-9 and TRBJ2-5, with D maybe TRBD1 (6 bases). Germline-derived CDR1 and CDR2 are SEHNR and FQNEAQ (reference sequence). The CDR3 has 14 residues. V was shortened by 5 bases and J by 1 base, with 11 bases between the two germline ends. The chain's CDR3 is CASSVQGLQETQYF. CDR3 coding DNA: TGTGCCAGCAGCGTACAGGGTCTCCAAGAGACCCAGTACTTC.

The chain has TRBV18 and TRBJ2-3; 8 bases agree with TRBD2. The V and J ends lost 3 bases and 2 bases, in that order; junction bases with no gene match: 7. CDR1 KGHSH and CDR2 LQKENI come from the germline V gene. The CDR3 consists of 16 residues. The CDR3 loop reads CASSPPSGPLTDTQYF. The CDR3 DNA follows: TGTGCCAGCTCACCCCCTAGCGGGCCTCTCACAGATACGCAGTATTTT.